These T cell receptor beta chains were read from a single sample in a study of blood T cell repertoires in COVID-19. Only in-frame clones appear in the TCRdb table, and some are missing; sequencing was by immunoSEQ multiplex PCR. The sample lists more than 60,000 clones, under 85% seen once, with about an eighth in the top ten. Sequencing used peripheral blood. The receptors were gathered from a man aged 45 to 65 with COVID-19, enrolled during active disease. The CDR3 runs from the conserved cysteine through the conserved F or W. Each record gives: V gene, clone size, J gene, D gene, CDR3 DNA, CDR3 protein. D genes are given only for firm matches. Not all rows give a size; the values are once, few, many and, for expanded clones, a class.

TRBV27	-	TRBJ2-1	TRBD2	TGTGCCAGCAGTCCCTTTGGGGGGGACTCCTACAATGAGCAGTTCTTC	CASSPFGGDSYNEQFF
TRBV6-1	-	TRBJ2-7	-	TGTGCCAGCAGTGAAGCAAGGTCCGTGGTCAGGGGACGGCGGCAGTACTTC	CASSEARSVVRGRRQYF
TRBV20-1	-	TRBJ2-1	-	TGCAGTGCTAGCAGCAATGAGCAGTTCTTC	CSASSNEQFF
TRBV12-5	-	TRBJ2-2	-	TGTGCTGGCAGACCGGGGGGCCTCGACGGGGAGCTGTTTTTT	CAGRPGGLDGELFF
TRBV7-6	-	TRBJ2-3	-	TGTGCCAGCAGCCCTACCAGGGTATCCACAGATACGCAGTATTTT	CASSPTRVSTDTQYF
TRBV11-2	-	TRBJ2-3	-	TGTGCCAGCAGCTTGAATCCGGGGGGCACAGATACGCAGTATTTT	CASSLNPGGTDTQYF
TRBV6-5	-	TRBJ2-5	TRBD2	TGTGCCGTACGGCGGGGGGGCCTGGAGACCCAGTACTTC	CAVRRGGLETQYF
TRBV19	-	TRBJ1-1	-	TGTGCCAGTAGTCCCCGGGAGGGGAACACTGAAGCTTTCTTT	CASSPREGNTEAFF
TRBV7-2	-	TRBJ2-2	TRBD1	TGTGCCAGCAGCTACGGGACAGTACGCGGGGAGCTGTTTTTT	CASSYGTVRGELFF
TRBV7-3	-	TRBJ2-1	TRBD2	TGTGCCAGCAGCCTGGGGACTAGCGGCAATGAGCAGTTCTTC	CASSLGTSGNEQFF
TRBV9	-	TRBJ1-4	-	TGTGCCAGCAGCGTAGGGCAGGGGCCGGCAACTAATGAAAAACTGTTTTTT	CASSVGQGPATNEKLFF
TRBV18	-	TRBJ1-6	TRBD1	TGTGCTACACAGGGGAGCTCCTATAATTCACCCCTCCACTTT	CATQGSSYNSPLHF
TRBV6-5	-	TRBJ1-2	TRBD1	TGTGCCAGCAGCCCGACAGGGGACTATGGCTACACCTTC	CASSPTGDYGYTF
TRBV5-1	-	TRBJ2-5	-	TGCGCCAGCAGCTTGGTTCCCACTAACCAAGAGACCCAGTACTTC	CASSLVPTNQETQYF
TRBV7-2	-	TRBJ2-3	-	TGTGCCAGCAGCCTAGGACAAGACACAGATACGCAGTATTTT	CASSLGQDTDTQYF
TRBV6-5	-	TRBJ1-5	-	TGTGCCAGCAAGGGGGGGGGTAATCAGCCCCAGCATTTT	CASKGGGNQPQHF
TRBV7-9	-	TRBJ2-3	TRBD2	TGTGCCAGCAGCTTCGTAGGGACTAGCGGGTTCGATACGCAGTATTTT	CASSFVGTSGFDTQYF
TRBV6-5	-	TRBJ2-7	-	TGTGCCAGCAGCCGAGACAGCTTTAGCTCCTACGAGCAGTACTTC	CASSRDSFSSYEQYF
TRBV6-5	-	TRBJ1-2	TRBD1	TGTGCCACCCTCGACAGGGATAGGTATGGCTACACCTTC	CATLDRDRYGYTF
TRBV4-2	-	TRBJ2-5	TRBD1	TGTGCCAGCAGCCGCGGACAGGGGGACCAAGAGACCCAGTACTTC	CASSRGQGDQETQYF
TRBV7-3	once	TRBJ2-1	-	TGTGCCAGCAGCACCCTAGGCGGTGAGCAGTTCTTC	CASSTLGGEQFF
TRBV2	-	TRBJ2-5	-	TGTGCCAGCAGCAGGACAGAAGAGACCCAGTACTTC	CASSRTEETQYF
TRBV7-9	-	TRBJ2-5	-	TGTGCCAGCAGCTCCCTTCGTATCGGGAATAGAGAGACCCAGTACTTC	CASSSLRIGNRETQYF
TRBV9	-	TRBJ1-1	-	TGTGCCAGCAGCCTCAGGGTTTTCGGCACTGAAGCTTTCTTT	CASSLRVFGTEAFF
TRBV2	-	TRBJ1-1	TRBD1	TGTGCCAGCATCCGGGACAGGAACACTGAAGCTTTCTTT	CASIRDRNTEAFF
TRBV19	-	TRBJ1-5	-	TGTGCCAGTAGTATAGCGGGGGGCCAGGGGCCCCAGCATTTT	CASSIAGGQGPQHF
TRBV6-5	-	TRBJ2-1	TRBD1	TGTGCCAGCAGCTCGGGACAGGGGGTCGTCCGTGAGCAGTTCTTC	CASSSGQGVVREQFF
TRBV28	once	TRBJ1-1	TRBD1	TGTGCCAGCAGACGAACAGGGGGCACTGAAGCTTTCTTT	CASRRTGGTEAFF
TRBV10-3	once	TRBJ1-5	TRBD1	TGTGCCATCAGTGAGTGGCGGAGGACAGGGCGGATGGGGGATCAGCCCCAGCATTTT	CAISEWRRTGRMGDQPQHF
TRBV7-3	-	TRBJ1-5	-	TGTGCCAGCAGCTTAGACGGGAGACAGCCCCAGCATTTT	CASSLDGRQPQHF
TRBV6-5	-	TRBJ1-1	-	TGTGCCAGCAGGCTAGGTGGGGAAGCTTTCTTT	CASRLGGEAFF
TRBV12-3/TRBV12-4	-	TRBJ2-1	-	TGTGCCAGCAGTCCTATTCACAATGAGCAGTTCTTC	CASSPIHNEQFF
TRBV7-2	-	TRBJ1-6	-	TGTGCCAGCAGCTTAGTTCAGGGGAAGGATTCACCCCTCCACTTT	CASSLVQGKDSPLHF
TRBV7-9	-	TRBJ1-1	-	TGTGCCAGCATCCCTGCGGGTTTAATGAACACTGAAGCTTTCTTT	CASIPAGLMNTEAFF
TRBV9	-	TRBJ1-5	-	TGTGCCAGCAGCGTAGGGGGGGTTCAGCCCCAGCATTTT	CASSVGGVQPQHF
TRBV6-6	-	TRBJ1-1	-	TGTGCCAGCACCGCGTGGCAGGGCGAGACTGAAGCTTTCTTT	CASTAWQGETEAFF
TRBV6-5	-	TRBJ1-5	-	TGTGCCAGCAGTCGGAGGGGAACAACGGGTCAGCCCCAGCATTTT	CASSRRGTTGQPQHF